One T cell receptor (beta chain) is described in this entry. Its antigen is still unknown. This sample is part of a study of graft-versus-host responses after intestinal transplantation. The study, taken as a whole, reports: In patients with graft-donor T cell macrochimerism, allograft graft-versus-host to host-versus-graft clonal ratios were high. In recipient marrow, GvH clones were found, and some appeared first in ileum or blood.

Assay used: immunoSEQ multiplex PCR; TCRdb lists only in-frame clones, some missing. The data contain about 88,000 clones, 94% of them seen just once; the ten biggest clones take up approximately 0.19%. The CDR3 totals 15 residues. Per germline, CDR1 KGHSH and CDR2 LQKENI. V shed 6 bases and J shed 0 bases, with 14 bases lying between them. The TCR sequence derives from a human donor who was the organ donor for an intestinal transplant. This material consisted of unstimulated CD4+ T cells sorted from spleen or lymph node cells, taken before transplant. The chain combines TRBV18 with TRBJ1-1; D perhaps matches TRBD1 (5 bases). The CDR3 nucleotides are TGTGCCAGCTCTTCCCAGGGAATGCTGAACACTGAAGCTTTCTTT. The encoded protein is CASSSQGMLNTEAFF. Looking up the rest from reference TRBV18 and TRBJ1-1 gives the full variable domain: NAGVMQNPRHLVRRRGQEARLRCSPMKGHSHVYWYRQLPEEGLKFMVYLQKENIIDESGMPKERFSAEFPKEGPSILRIQQVVRGDSAAYFCASSSQGMLNTEAFFGQGTRLTVV.